The clone carrying this T cell receptor beta chain was seen more than once but under ten times. This entry belongs to a study of blood T cell repertoires in COVID-19. The wider study: The cDNA or gDNA used as material had been derived from T cells, B-cell-depleted T cells, or PBMCs.

This table comes from immunoSEQ multiplex PCR, and its TCRdb copy is limited to in-frame clones, with some not included. The repertoire has about 130,000 clones, over 70% of them found once; the top ten carry under 4.5%. V was shortened by 0 bases and J by 3 bases, with 11 bases between the two germline ends. Germline loops: CDR1 MNHEY, CDR2 SMNVEV (reference sequence). CDR3 length equals 15 residues. Sequencing input: peripheral blood. This clonotype originated in a woman in her 50s with acute or convalescent COVID-19. V is TRBV27 and J is TRBJ1-2; weak D call: TRBD1 (5 bases). The CDR3 spells CASSLSPGNHYGYTF. The CDR3 nucleotides are TGTGCCAGCAGTTTATCTCCAGGGAACCACTATGGCTACACCTTC.